This TCR beta chain originates from a study of cytomegalovirus exposure and HLA in healthy donors. Study-wide findings and caveats: HLA-A and HLA-B allele assignments for most subjects were reportedly predicted accurately using TCR beta sequences. In an earlier analysis, most TCR beta V segments were productive about 87% or about 30% of the time.

The PCR ran on 60 Vbeta and 13 Jbeta primers. Original data processing: Later analysis identified 65 million to 80 million unique TCR beta chains, some 10 million shared. The table came from immunoSEQ multiplex PCR; TCRdb's copy has only in-frame clones and leaves some out. Clonal size and the V and J genes are those of that table, whereas D and trimming came from the DNA. Altogether around 180,000 clones are present, about four fifths being singletons, with the ten largest covering around 2%. This clone has more than one count but fewer than ten. Its target is not known. Other DNA sequences in the same sample also yield this CDR3. The receptor comes from a man younger than 30 in good health and CMV-seronegative. Sequencing was carried out using PBMCs.

In DNA form, the CDR3 reads TGCGCCAGCAGCCTGGACAGGGGGACAGATACGCAGTATTTT. Translated, it gives CASSLDRGTDTQYF. The chain employs TRBV5-1 and TRBJ2-3; 10 bases line up with TRBD1. Trimming took 4 bases from V and 3 from J; bases not matched to a gene: 2. The CDR3 runs to 14 residues. CDR1 is SGHRS, CDR2 YFSETQ, per germline.